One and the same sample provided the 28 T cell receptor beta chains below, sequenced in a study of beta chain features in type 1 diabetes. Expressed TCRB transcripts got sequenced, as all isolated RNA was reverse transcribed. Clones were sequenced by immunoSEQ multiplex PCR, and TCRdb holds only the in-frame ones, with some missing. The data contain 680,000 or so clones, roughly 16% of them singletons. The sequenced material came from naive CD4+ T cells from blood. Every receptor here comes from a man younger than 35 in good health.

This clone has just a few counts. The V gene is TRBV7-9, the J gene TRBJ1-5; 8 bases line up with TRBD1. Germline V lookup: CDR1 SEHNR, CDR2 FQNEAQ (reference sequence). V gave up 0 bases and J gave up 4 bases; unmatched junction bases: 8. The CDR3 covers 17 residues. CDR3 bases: TGTGCCAGCAGCTTAGCCCAGGCAGGGGGCAGGAATCAGCCCCAGCATTTT. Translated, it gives CASSLAQAGGRNQPQHF.

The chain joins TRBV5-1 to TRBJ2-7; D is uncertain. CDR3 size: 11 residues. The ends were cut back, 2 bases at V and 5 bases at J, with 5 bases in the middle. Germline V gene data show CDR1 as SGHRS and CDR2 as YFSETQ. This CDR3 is CASSFSHEQYF. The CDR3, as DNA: TGCGCCAGCAGCTTTTCGCACGAGCAGTACTTC.

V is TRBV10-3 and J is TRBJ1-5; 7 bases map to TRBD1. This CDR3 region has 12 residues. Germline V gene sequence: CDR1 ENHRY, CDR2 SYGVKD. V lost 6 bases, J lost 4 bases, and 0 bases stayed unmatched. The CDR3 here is CAIRTGNQPQHF. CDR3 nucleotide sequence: TGTGCCATCAGGACAGGGAATCAGCCCCAGCATTTT.

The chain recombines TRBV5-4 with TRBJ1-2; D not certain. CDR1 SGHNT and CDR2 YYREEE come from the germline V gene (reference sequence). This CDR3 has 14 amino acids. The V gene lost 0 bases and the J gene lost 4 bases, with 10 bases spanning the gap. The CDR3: CASSLEQSFYGYTF. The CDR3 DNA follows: TGTGCCAGCAGCTTGGAACAGTCCTTCTATGGCTACACCTTC.

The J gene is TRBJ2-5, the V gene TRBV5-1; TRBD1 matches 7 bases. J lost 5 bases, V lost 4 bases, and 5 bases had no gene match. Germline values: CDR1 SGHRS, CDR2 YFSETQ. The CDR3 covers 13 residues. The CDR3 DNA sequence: TGCGCCAGCAGCGCAACGACAGGGGAGACCCAGTACTTC. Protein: CASSATTGETQYF.

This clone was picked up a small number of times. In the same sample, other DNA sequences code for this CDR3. The CDR3, as DNA: TGCAGTGCTGAGCGCTACGAGCAGTACTTC. It yields the protein CSAERYEQYF. The chain recombines TRBV20-1 with TRBJ2-7; D unresolved. Per germline, CDR1 DFQATT and CDR2 SNEGSKA (reference sequence). The V gene lost 5 bases and the J gene lost 3 bases, with 5 bases spanning the gap. The CDR3 length is 10 residues.

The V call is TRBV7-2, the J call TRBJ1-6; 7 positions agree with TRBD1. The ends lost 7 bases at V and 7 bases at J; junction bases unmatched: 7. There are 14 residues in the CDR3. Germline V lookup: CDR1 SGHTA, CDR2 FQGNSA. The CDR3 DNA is TGTGCCAGCATCCTACCGGGACAGAATTCACCCCTCCACTTT. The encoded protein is CASILPGQNSPLHF. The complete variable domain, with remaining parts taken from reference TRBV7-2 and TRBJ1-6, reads GAGVSQSPSNKVTEKGKDVELRCDPISGHTALYWYRQSLGQGLEFLIYFQGNSAPDKSGLPSDRFSAERTGGSVSTLTIQRTQQEDSAVYLCASILPGQNSPLHFGNGTRLTVT.

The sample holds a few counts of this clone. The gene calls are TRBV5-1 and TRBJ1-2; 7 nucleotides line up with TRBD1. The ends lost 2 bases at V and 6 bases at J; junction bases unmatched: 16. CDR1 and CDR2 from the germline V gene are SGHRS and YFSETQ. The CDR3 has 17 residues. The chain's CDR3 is CASSFFGTEDLRDGYTF. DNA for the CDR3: TGCGCCAGCAGCTTCTTCGGGACAGAAGATCTAAGGGATGGCTACACCTTC.

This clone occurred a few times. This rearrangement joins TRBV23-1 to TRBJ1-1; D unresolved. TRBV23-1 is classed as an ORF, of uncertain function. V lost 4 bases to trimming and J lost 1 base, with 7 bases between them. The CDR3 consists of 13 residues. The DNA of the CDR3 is TGCGCCAGCAGTCGGGTCCCGAACACTGAAGCTTTCTTT. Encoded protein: CASSRVPNTEAFF.

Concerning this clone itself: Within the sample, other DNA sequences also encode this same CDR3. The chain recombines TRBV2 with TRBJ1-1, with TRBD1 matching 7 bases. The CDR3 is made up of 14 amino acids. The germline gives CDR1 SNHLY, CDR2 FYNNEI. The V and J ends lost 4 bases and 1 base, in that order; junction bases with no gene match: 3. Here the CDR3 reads CASSVGQRNTEAFF. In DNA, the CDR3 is TGTGCCAGCAGTGTGGGACAGAGGAACACTGAAGCTTTCTTT.

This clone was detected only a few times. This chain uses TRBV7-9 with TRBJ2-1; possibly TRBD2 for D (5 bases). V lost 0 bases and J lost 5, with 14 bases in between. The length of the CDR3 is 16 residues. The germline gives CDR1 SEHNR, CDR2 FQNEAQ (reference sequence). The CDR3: CASSLAPGSVNNEQFF. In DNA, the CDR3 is TGTGCCAGCAGCTTAGCGCCGGGGAGTGTAAACAATGAGCAGTTCTTC.

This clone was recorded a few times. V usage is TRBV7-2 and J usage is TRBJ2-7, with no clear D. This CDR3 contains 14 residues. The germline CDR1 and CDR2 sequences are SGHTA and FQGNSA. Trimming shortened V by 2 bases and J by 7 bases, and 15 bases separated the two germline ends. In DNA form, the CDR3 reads TGTGCCAGCAGCTTATCGCAGCTTTATGGTGAGCAGTACTTC. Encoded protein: CASSLSQLYGEQYF.

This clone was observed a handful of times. The CDR3 bases are TGTGCCAGCAGCTTAAATGGAGAGAACACTGAAGCTTTCTTT. Its protein product is CASSLNGENTEAFF. The chain employs TRBV7-3 and TRBJ1-1; D call uncertain. CDR1 SGHTA and CDR2 FQGTGA come from the germline V gene. V lost 1 base to trimming and J lost 1 base, with 7 bases between them. This CDR3 spans 14 amino acids.

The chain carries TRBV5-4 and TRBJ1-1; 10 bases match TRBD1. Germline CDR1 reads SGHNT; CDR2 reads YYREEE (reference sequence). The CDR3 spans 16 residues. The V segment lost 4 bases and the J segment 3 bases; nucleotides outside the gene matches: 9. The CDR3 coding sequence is TGTGCCAGCAGCCCGGGACAGGGGACCCCATACACTGAAGCTTTCTTT. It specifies CASSPGQGTPYTEAFF.

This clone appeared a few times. CDR3 in DNA: TGTGCCAGCAGCAAAGAGAGGACGCCATCCTACGAGCAGTACTTC. Protein product: CASSKERTPSYEQYF. V and J are TRBV21-1 and TRBJ2-7. TRBV21-1 is a pseudogene segment. This CDR3 region has 15 residues.

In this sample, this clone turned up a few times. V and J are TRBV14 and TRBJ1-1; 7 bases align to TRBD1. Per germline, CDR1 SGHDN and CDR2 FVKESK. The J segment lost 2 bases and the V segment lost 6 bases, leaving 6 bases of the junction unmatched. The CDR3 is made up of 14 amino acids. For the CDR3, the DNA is TGTGCCAGCAGTTCGGGACAGAAAAACACTGAAGCTTTCTTT. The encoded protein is CASSSGQKNTEAFF.

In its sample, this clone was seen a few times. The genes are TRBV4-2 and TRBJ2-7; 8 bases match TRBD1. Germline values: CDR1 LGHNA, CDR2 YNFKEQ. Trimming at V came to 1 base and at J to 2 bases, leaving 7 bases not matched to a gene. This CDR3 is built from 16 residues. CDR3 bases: TGTGCCAGCAGCCAAGGGGGGACAGGTCGAGCCTACGAGCAGTACTTC. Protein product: CASSQGGTGRAYEQYF.

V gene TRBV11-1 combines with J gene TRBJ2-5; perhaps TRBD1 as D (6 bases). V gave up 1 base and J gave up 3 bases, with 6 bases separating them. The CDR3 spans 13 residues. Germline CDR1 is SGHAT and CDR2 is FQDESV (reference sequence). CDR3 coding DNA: TGTGCCAGCAGCTTAGGACAGGAAGAGACCCAGTACTTC. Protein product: CASSLGQEETQYF. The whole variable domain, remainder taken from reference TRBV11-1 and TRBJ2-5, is EAEVAQSPRYKITEKSQAVAFWCDPISGHATLYWYRQILGQGPELLVQFQDESVVDDSQLPKDRFSAERLKGVDSTLKIQPAELGDSAMYLCASSLGQEETQYFGPGTRLLVL.

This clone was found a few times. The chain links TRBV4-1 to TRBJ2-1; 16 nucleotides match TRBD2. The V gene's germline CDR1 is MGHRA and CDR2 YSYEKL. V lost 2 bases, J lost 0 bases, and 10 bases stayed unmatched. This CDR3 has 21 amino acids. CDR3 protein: CASSQNRPGLAGGSSYNEQFF. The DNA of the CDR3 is TGCGCCAGCAGCCAAAATAGACCGGGACTAGCGGGAGGGAGCTCCTACAATGAGCAGTTCTTC.

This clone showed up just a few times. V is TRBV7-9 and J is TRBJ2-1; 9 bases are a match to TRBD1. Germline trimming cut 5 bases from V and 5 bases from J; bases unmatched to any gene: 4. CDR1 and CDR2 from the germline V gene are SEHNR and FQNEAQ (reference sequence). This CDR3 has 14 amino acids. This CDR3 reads CASSRGQGNNEQFF. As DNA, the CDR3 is TGTGCCAGCAGCCGAGGACAGGGGAACAATGAGCAGTTCTTC.

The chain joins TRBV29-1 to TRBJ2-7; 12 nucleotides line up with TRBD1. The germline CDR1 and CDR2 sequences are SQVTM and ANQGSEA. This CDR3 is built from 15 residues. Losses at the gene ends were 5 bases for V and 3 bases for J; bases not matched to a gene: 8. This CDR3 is CSVKGGTGGGYEQYF. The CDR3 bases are TGCAGCGTTAAAGGGGGGACAGGGGGCGGCTACGAGCAGTACTTC.

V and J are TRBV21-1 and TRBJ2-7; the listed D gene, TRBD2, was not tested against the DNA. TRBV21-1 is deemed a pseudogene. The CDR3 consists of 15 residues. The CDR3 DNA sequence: TGTGCCAGCGCTGGAATAGCGGGATGCTCCTACGAGCAGTACTTC. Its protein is CASAGIAGCSYEQYF.

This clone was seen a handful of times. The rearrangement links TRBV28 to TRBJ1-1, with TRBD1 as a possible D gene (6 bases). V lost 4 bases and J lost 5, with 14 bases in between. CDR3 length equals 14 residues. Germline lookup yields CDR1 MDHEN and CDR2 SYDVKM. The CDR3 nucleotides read TGTGCCAGCAGTTCGGGGGGGGCGCGAACTGAAGCTTTCTTT. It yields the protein CASSSGGARTEAFF.

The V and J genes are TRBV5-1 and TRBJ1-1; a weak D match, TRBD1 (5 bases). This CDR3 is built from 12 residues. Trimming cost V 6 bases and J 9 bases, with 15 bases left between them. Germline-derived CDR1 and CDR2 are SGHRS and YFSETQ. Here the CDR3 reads CASTLGQGQAFF. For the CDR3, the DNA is TGCGCCAGCACCCTTGGGCAGGGACAAGCTTTCTTT.

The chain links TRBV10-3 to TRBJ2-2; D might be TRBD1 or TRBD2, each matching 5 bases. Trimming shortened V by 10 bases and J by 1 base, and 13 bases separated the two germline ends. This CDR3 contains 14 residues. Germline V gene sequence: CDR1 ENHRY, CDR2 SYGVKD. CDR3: CASRGQGNTGELFF. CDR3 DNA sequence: TGTGCCAGCCGAGGGCAGGGGAACACCGGGGAGCTGTTTTTT.

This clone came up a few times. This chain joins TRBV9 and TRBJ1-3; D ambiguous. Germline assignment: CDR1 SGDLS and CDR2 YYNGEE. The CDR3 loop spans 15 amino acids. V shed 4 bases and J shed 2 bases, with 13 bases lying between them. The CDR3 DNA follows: TGTGCCAGCAGCCCAGGAGGAACCCCTGGAAACACCATATATTTT. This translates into CASSPGGTPGNTIYF. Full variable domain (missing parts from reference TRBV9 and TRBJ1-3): DSGVTQTPKHLITATGQRVTLRCSPRSGDLSVYWYQQSLDQGLQFLIQYYNGEERAKGNILERFSAQQFPDLHSELNLSSLELGDSALYFCASSPGGTPGNTIYFGEGSWLTVV.

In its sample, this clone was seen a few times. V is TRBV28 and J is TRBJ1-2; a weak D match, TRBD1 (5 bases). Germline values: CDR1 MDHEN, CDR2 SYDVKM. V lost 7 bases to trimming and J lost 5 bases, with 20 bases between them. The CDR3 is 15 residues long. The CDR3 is CASTGQGGPVYGYTF. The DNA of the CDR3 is TGTGCCAGCACTGGGCAGGGCGGTCCCGTGTATGGCTACACCTTC.

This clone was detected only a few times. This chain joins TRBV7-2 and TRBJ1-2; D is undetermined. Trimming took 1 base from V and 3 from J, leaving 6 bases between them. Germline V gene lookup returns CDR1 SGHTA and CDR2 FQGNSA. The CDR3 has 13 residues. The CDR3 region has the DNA TGTGCCAGCAGCTTAGACAGCTACTATGGCTACACCTTC. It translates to CASSLDSYYGYTF.